Listed here are 11 T cell receptor beta chains from one sample, sequenced in a study of cytomegalovirus exposure and HLA in healthy donors. PCR amplification relied on 60 Vbeta primers (plus 13 Jbeta primers). Method: immunoSEQ multiplex PCR; TCRdb's copy keeps in-frame clones and lacks some. This sample has around 150,000 clones; around 80% occur once, and the top ten carry roughly 1.6%. Sequencing was performed on PBMCs. The receptor source for this set is a girl aged 5-17 years in good health and CMV-seropositive.

V and J are TRBV25-1 and TRBJ2-1; TRBD2 matches 12 bases. Germline V gene data show CDR1 as MGHDK and CDR2 as SYGVNS. This CDR3 has 18 amino acids. Losses at the gene ends were 2 bases for V and 8 bases for J; bases not matched to a gene: 13. CDR3 amino acids: CASSEREVLAGGGDEQFF. The DNA for the CDR3 is TGTGCCAGCAGTGAAAGGGAGGTACTAGCGGGAGGCGGGGATGAGCAGTTCTTC. Supplemented by reference TRBV25-1 and TRBJ2-1, the full variable domain reads EADIYQTPRYLVIGTGKKITLECSQTMGHDKMYWYQQDPGMELHLIHYSYGVNSTEKGDLSSESTVSRIRTEHFPLTLESARPSHTSQYLCASSEREVLAGGGDEQFFGPGTRLTVL.

This rearrangement joins TRBV7-6 to TRBJ2-3, with 7 bases lining up with TRBD2. Germline CDR1 reads SGHVS; CDR2 reads FNYEAQ. Germline trimming cut 5 bases from V and 6 bases from J; bases unmatched to any gene: 17. There are 17 residues in the CDR3. The CDR3 DNA follows: TGTGCCAGCAGCCCGCTAGAGGGAGGGTCGTCGGGGGATACGCAGTATTTT. Protein product: CASSPLEGGSSGDTQYF.

The V call is TRBV4-1, the J call TRBJ2-1; 11 bases agree with TRBD2. V lost 4 bases, J lost 7 bases, and 6 bases stayed unmatched. Germline CDR1 is MGHRA and CDR2 is YSYEKL. The CDR3 consists of 15 residues. Written as DNA, the CDR3 is TGCGCCAGCAGCCGTAGCGGGGGGGCCGGAAATGAGCAGTTCTTC. As protein: CASSRSGGAGNEQFF.

The rearrangement uses TRBV27 and TRBJ2-5; 8 bases are a match to TRBD1. The length of the CDR3 is 17 residues. V gave up 4 bases and J gave up 3 bases; unmatched junction bases: 13. Per the germline V gene, CDR1 is MNHEY and CDR2 is SMNVEV (reference sequence). The chain's CDR3 is CASSSLSLWTGKETQYF. The CDR3 region has the DNA TGTGCCAGCAGTTCCCTATCCCTTTGGACAGGGAAAGAGACCCAGTACTTC.

The sample holds a few counts of this clone. This chain links TRBV4-1 with TRBJ1-2, with unresolved D. The CDR3 consists of 14 residues. The V gene's germline CDR1 is MGHRA and CDR2 YSYEKL. V was shortened by 3 bases and J by 4 bases, with 12 bases between the two germline ends. The DNA for the CDR3 is TGCGCCAGCAGCCACTTCATTACCGGCTATGGCTACACCTTC. It specifies CASSHFITGYGYTF.

This clone was seen a single time. This chain uses TRBV27 with TRBJ2-1, with 15 bases that match TRBD2. V trimming: 4 bases; J trimming: 7 bases; junction bases outside the gene matches: 2. The germline V gene has CDR1 MNHEY and CDR2 SMNVEV (reference sequence). CDR3 size: 15 residues. In DNA form, the CDR3 reads TGTGCCAGCAGTTCCGGGACTAGCGGGAGGAATGAGCAGTTCTTC. Translating gives CASSSGTSGRNEQFF.

This rearrangement joins TRBV28 to TRBJ2-7; no reliable D call. With 3 bases removed from V and 6 bases from J, the gap between germline ends came to 9 bases. The CDR3 is 12 amino acids. The germline V gene has CDR1 MDHEN and CDR2 SYDVKM. The CDR3: CASSFGSGEQYF. The CDR3 bases are TGTGCCAGCAGTTTTGGTTCCGGCGAGCAGTACTTC.

V is TRBV5-4 and J is TRBJ1-4; 8 nucleotides line up with TRBD1. CDR3 length: 15 amino acids. CDR1 and CDR2 from the germline V gene are SGHNT and YYREEE (reference sequence). The V segment lost 0 bases and the J segment 5 bases; nucleotides outside the gene matches: 3. The CDR3 here is CASSLVGQGNEKLFF. CDR3 DNA sequence: TGTGCCAGCAGCTTGGTCGGACAGGGAAATGAAAAACTGTTTTTT. Filled out from reference TRBV5-4 and TRBJ1-4, the complete variable domain reads ETGVTQSPTHLIKTRGQQVTLRCSSQSGHNTVSWYQQALGQGPQFIFQYYREEENGRGNFPPRFSGLQFPNYSSELNVNALELDDSALYLCASSLVGQGNEKLFFGSGTQLSVL.

Here the CDR3 DNA reads TGTGCCAGCGGATTAGCGGGAGGGCCCCAAGAGACCCAGTACTTC. This encodes CASGLAGGPQETQYF. The gene calls are TRBV6-5 and TRBJ2-5; 11 bases line up with TRBD2. CDR3 length: 15 residues. V gave up 8 bases and J gave up 1 base; unmatched junction bases: 6. Per germline, CDR1 MNHEY and CDR2 SVGAGI.

A single count supports this clone. The chain links TRBV28 to TRBJ2-2; 11 nucleotides align to TRBD2. The CDR3 has 16 amino acids. V shed 3 bases, J shed 2 bases, and the junction held 2 bases outside the gene matches. Germline CDR1 is MDHEN and CDR2 is SYDVKM. The CDR3 protein is CASSLLAGGNTGELFF. The CDR3 DNA reads as TGTGCCAGCAGTTTGCTAGCGGGGGGCAACACCGGGGAGCTGTTTTTT. The complete variable domain, with remaining parts taken from reference TRBV28 and TRBJ2-2, reads DVKVTQSSRYLVKRTGEKVFLECVQDMDHENMFWYRQDPGLGLRLIYFSYDVKMKEKGDIPEGYSVSREKKERFSLILESASTNQTSMYLCASSLLAGGNTGELFFGEGSRLTVL.

The V gene is TRBV2, the J gene TRBJ2-5; 10 bases are a match to TRBD1. This CDR3 has 16 residues. CDR1 is SNHLY, CDR2 FYNNEI, per germline. J lost 4 bases, V lost 6 bases, and 11 bases had no gene match. The DNA of the CDR3 is TGTGCCAGCAGCGCGAGACTGGACAGGGGGGGAGAGACCCAGTACTTC. Translated: CASSARLDRGGETQYF.